The 24 T cell receptor beta chains below all came from one sample that was sequenced in a study of T cells in Graves' hyperthyroidism and ophthalmopathy. It was RNA transcripts that yielded the amplified TCR beta CDR3 regions. Carried out on the TCR CDR3, a first-round RT-PCR used the HTBI primer set. TCRdb reanalysed the multiplex PCR reads using MiXCR and keeps one entry per CDR3 protein. The sample holds 500,000 to 600,000 distinct CDR3 sequences, 46% seen once. The sequencing input was peripheral blood or thyroid tissue (not recorded which). These receptors originate from an adult woman with Graves' disease, either hyperthyroidism or ophthalmopathy (not recorded which).

This clonotype appeared once. The chain joins TRBV20-1 to TRBJ1-2; D gene ambiguous. Between the trimmed V and J ends, which lost 3 bases and 7 bases, there was a span of 12 bases. CDR1 and CDR2 (germline): DFQATT, SNEGSKA (reference sequence). The CDR3 sequence is 12 residues long. The DNA for the CDR3 is TGCAGTGCTAGCCAGGCAGGAACTGGCTACACCTTC. Translated, it gives CSASQAGTGYTF.

CDR3 in amino acids: CASSSTRGTANQPQHF. As DNA, the CDR3 is TGTGCCAGCAGCTCAACCCGGGGGACAGCCAATCAGCCCCAGCATTTT. V gene TRBV7-9 combines with J gene TRBJ1-5; TRBD1 matches 7 bases. CDR3 size: 16 residues. The germline gives CDR1 SEHNR, CDR2 FQNEAQ (reference sequence). The V segment lost 4 bases and the J segment 3 bases; nucleotides outside the gene matches: 9.

The chain is built from TRBV29-1 and TRBJ1-6, with TRBD1 matching 7 bases. The V and J ends lost 0 bases and 5 bases, in that order; junction bases with no gene match: 10. This CDR3 has 17 residues. The germline V gene encodes CDR1 SQVTM and CDR2 ANQGSEA. CDR3 nucleotide sequence: TGCAGCGTTGAAGAACCACAGGGGTGGAAGGATAATTCACCCCTCCACTTT. Translated, it gives CSVEEPQGWKDNSPLHF. The whole variable domain, remainder taken from reference TRBV29-1 and TRBJ1-6, is SAVISQKPSRDICQRGTSLTIQCQVDSQVTMMFWYRQQPGQSLTLIATANQGSEATYESGFVIDKFPISRPNLTFSTLTVSNMSPEDSSIYLCSVEEPQGWKDNSPLHFGNGTRLTVT.

The genes are TRBV29-1 and TRBJ2-7; tentatively, D is TRBD1 (5 bases). This CDR3 has 11 residues. The V and J ends lost 8 bases and 8 bases respectively, with 16 bases between them. Looked up from germline, CDR1 is SQVTM and CDR2 is ANQGSEA. The CDR3 loop is CSSQAEIQQYF. DNA for the CDR3: TGCAGCTCACAGGCGGAAATACAGCAGTACTTC.

The chain has TRBV11-2 and TRBJ2-2; weak D call: TRBD1 (6 bases). The CDR3 contains 16 residues. The germline V gene encodes CDR1 SGHAT and CDR2 FQNNGV. Deletions cut 1 base from V and 1 base from J, with 10 bases between. In nucleotides, the CDR3 is TGTGCCAGCAGCTTAGTTGGGGGCATGAACACCGGGGAGCTGTTTTTT. Its protein is CASSLVGGMNTGELFF.

At least ten counts were recorded for this clonotype. The chain joins TRBV7-9 to TRBJ2-5, with D perhaps matching TRBD2 (5 bases). Germline V gene sequence: CDR1 SEHNR, CDR2 FQNEAQ (reference sequence). The ends were cut back, 5 bases at V and 2 bases at J, with 12 bases in the middle. The CDR3 spans 14 residues. The DNA for the CDR3 is TGTGCCAGCAGCCCAGAGGGTTCACAAGAGACCCAGTACTTC. Translation gives CASSPEGSQETQYF.

The chain couples TRBV19 to TRBJ2-7, with 7 nucleotides matching TRBD2. The CDR3 is 12 residues long. Looked up from germline, CDR1 is LNHDA and CDR2 is SQIVND (reference sequence). Unmatched junction bases numbered 3, after V lost 5 bases and J lost 5 bases. The CDR3 coding sequence is TGTGCCAGTAGTGCGGGAGCGAACGAGCAGTACTTC. Amino acid sequence: CASSAGANEQYF.

V and J are TRBV10-3 and TRBJ2-6; TRBD1 matches at 8 bases. The CDR3 covers 18 residues. The V segment lost 4 bases and the J segment 2 bases; nucleotides outside the gene matches: 10. Germline-derived CDR1 and CDR2 are ENHRY and SYGVKD. As DNA, the CDR3 is TGTGCCATCAGTGGGGGAACGGGACAGGTTGCTGGGGCCAACGTCCTGACTTTC. It encodes CAISGGTGQVAGANVLTF.

This chain joins TRBV20-1 and TRBJ1-4, with D possibly matching TRBD1 (6 bases). CDR3 length equals 15 residues. Germline V gene data show CDR1 as DFQATT and CDR2 as SNEGSKA (reference sequence). Trimming left V 0 bases short and J 8 bases short, with 16 bases between. The CDR3 DNA is TGCAGTGCTAGAGATAACAGGGAGCTAGGAGAAAAACTGTTTTTT. Encoded protein: CSARDNRELGEKLFF.

V is TRBV19 and J is TRBJ2-5; D assignment may be TRBD1 or TRBD2 (6 bases each). CDR3 length equals 14 residues. Germline CDR1 reads LNHDA; CDR2 reads SQIVND (reference sequence). Trimming stripped 2 bases from V and 5 bases from J, with 12 bases between. The CDR3 nucleotides are TGTGCCAGTAGTATAAGGGGGGACGCGGAGACCCAGTACTTC. It is translated as CASSIRGDAETQYF.

This chain joins TRBV15 and TRBJ1-4, with TRBD1 as a possible D gene (6 bases). Germline CDR1 reads LNHNV; CDR2 reads YYDKDF (reference sequence). Trimming cost V 5 bases and J 8 bases, with 18 bases left between them. The CDR3 loop spans 15 amino acids. CDR3 sequence reads: CATSRSFGGREKLFF. CDR3 nucleotide sequence: TGTGCCACCAGCCGCTCGTTCGGGGGGCGGGAAAAACTGTTTTTT.

V is TRBV10-3 and J is TRBJ1-5; D not certain. The CDR3 extends over 13 amino acids. V lost 8 bases to trimming and J lost 3 bases, with 11 bases between them. Germline CDR1 reads ENHRY; CDR2 reads SYGVKD. DNA of the CDR3: TGTGCCATCCGGAGGGAAACCAATCAGCCCCAGCATTTT. Translating it yields CAIRRETNQPQHF.

The V call is TRBV7-2, the J call TRBJ1-6; 12 bases agree with TRBD1. CDR3 length: 16 residues. Germline CDR1 and CDR2: SGHTA and FQGNSA. V shed 6 bases, J shed 13 bases, and the junction held 13 bases outside the gene matches. This CDR3 is CASRNQGQGAMKPLHF. In DNA, the CDR3 is TGTGCCAGCAGAAACCAGGGACAGGGGGCGATGAAGCCCCTCCACTTT. Variable domain in full (rest from reference TRBV7-2 and TRBJ1-6): GAGVSQSPSNKVTEKGKDVELRCDPISGHTALYWYRQSLGQGLEFLIYFQGNSAPDKSGLPSDRFSAERTGGSVSTLTIQRTQQEDSAVYLCASRNQGQGAMKPLHFGNGTRLTVT.

About this clonotype: One end of the junction fails to match germline, which may point to a read error. This chain links TRBV7-2 with TRBJ1-1, with TRBD1 matching 8 bases. This CDR3 has 15 amino acids. Germline lookup yields CDR1 SGHTA and CDR2 FQGNSA. The DNA of the CDR3 is TGTGCCAGCAGGCAACCAGGGGGCCCGAACACTGAAGCTTTCTTC. Translating it yields CASRQPGGPNTEAFF. Drawing the rest from reference TRBV7-2 and TRBJ1-1, the complete variable domain is GAGVSQSPSNKVTEKGKDVELRCDPISGHTALYWYRQSLGQGLEFLIYFQGNSAPDKSGLPSDRFSAERTGGSVSTLTIQRTQQEDSAVYLCASRQPGGPNTEAFFGQGTRLTVV.

CDR3 sequence (DNA): TGTGCCAGCAGCCAAGAGGGATTAGGGGCATTAGACGAAAAACTGTTTTTT. Amino acid sequence: CASSQEGLGALDEKLFF. The V and J genes are TRBV3-1 and TRBJ1-4; tentatively, D is TRBD1 (5 bases). Germline CDR1 and CDR2: LGHDT and YNNKEL (reference sequence). The ends were cut back, 0 bases at V and 8 bases at J, with 19 bases in the middle. The CDR3 contains 17 residues. The full variable domain, rest sourced from reference TRBV3-1 and TRBJ1-4, is DTAVSQTPKYLVTQMGNDKSIKCEQNLGHDTMYWYKQDSKKFLKIMFSYNNKELIINETVPNRFSPKSPDKAHLNLHINSLELGDSAVYFCASSQEGLGALDEKLFFGSGTQLSVL.

As for this clonotype: Possible read error: a much larger clone is one base away. V gene TRBV10-3 combines with J gene TRBJ1-2; D might be TRBD1 (6 bases). Between the trimmed V and J ends, which lost 10 bases and 4 bases, there was a span of 16 bases. The CDR3 extends over 13 amino acids. Germline V gives CDR1 ENHRY, CDR2 SYGVKD. The CDR3 reads CATTRTGFYGYTF. The CDR3 coding sequence is TGTGCCACCACGAGAACAGGGTTCTATGGCTACACCTTC.

J is TRBJ1-4 and V is TRBV19; no definite D call. The germline V gene encodes CDR1 LNHDA and CDR2 SQIVND (reference sequence). The V end lost 5 bases, the J end lost 4 bases, and 14 bases lay between the germline ends. The CDR3 runs to 15 residues. As DNA, the CDR3 is TGTGCCAGTAGTCCTCTGGTTCCCGTTAATGAAAAACTGTTTTTT. Protein sequence: CASSPLVPVNEKLFF.

This clonotype was counted once. V usage is TRBV10-3 and J usage is TRBJ1-2; a weak D match, TRBD1 (6 bases). Germline V lookup: CDR1 ENHRY, CDR2 SYGVKD. The CDR3 runs 14 residues. The ends were cut back, 10 bases at V and 2 bases at J, with 17 bases in the middle. The DNA of the CDR3 is TGTGCCAGCACCACGGGACAAATGAACTATGGCTACACCTTC. It codes for CASTTGQMNYGYTF.

The chain combines TRBV27 with TRBJ2-2; TRBD2 matches 10 bases. Unmatched junction bases numbered 8, after V lost 2 bases and J lost 8 bases. The CDR3 covers 16 residues. Germline values: CDR1 MNHEY, CDR2 SMNVEV (reference sequence). Here the CDR3 DNA reads TGTGCCAGCAGTTTACAAGTAGCGGGAGGTGGAGGGGAGCTGTTTTTT. As protein: CASSLQVAGGGGELFF.

The chain is built from TRBV10-3 and TRBJ1-4, with D possibly TRBD1 on 5 matching bases. The CDR3 consists of 13 residues. With 3 bases removed from V and 7 bases from J, the gap between germline ends came to 9 bases. Germline-derived CDR1 and CDR2 are ENHRY and SYGVKD. The CDR3 reads CAISEWDGEKLFF. For the CDR3, the DNA is TGTGCCATCAGTGAATGGGACGGTGAAAAACTGTTTTTT.

This clonotype was found many times. This chain joins TRBV12-3 or TRBV12-4 and TRBJ2-7; perhaps TRBD2 as D (5 bases). The length of the CDR3 is 14 residues. V was clipped by 6 bases and J by 0 bases, with 12 bases between them. The CDR3 sequence: CASSGMGDSYEQYF. The CDR3 coding sequence is TGTGCCAGCAGCGGGATGGGCGACTCCTACGAGCAGTACTTC.

The genes are TRBV12-3 or TRBV12-4 and TRBJ2-5, with D perhaps being TRBD1 or TRBD2 (5 bases each). The CDR3 runs 12 residues. Trimming removed 8 bases from V and 4 bases from J, with 11 bases in between. CDR3 DNA sequence: TGTGCCAGCGCAGGGACGTCAGAGACCCAGTACTTC. It encodes CASAGTSETQYF.

This chain uses TRBV28 with TRBJ2-7, with TRBD1 matching over 9 bases. This CDR3 has 16 residues. Germline CDR1 is MDHEN and CDR2 is SYDVKM. Trimming removed 2 bases from V and 3 bases from J; junction bases left unmatched: 8. CDR3 protein: CASSLIKGQGFYEQYF. DNA for the CDR3: TGTGCCAGCAGTTTAATTAAGGGACAGGGCTTCTACGAGCAGTACTTC.

This clonotype was observed at least ten times. CDR3 sequence reads: CASGQSGPYQETQYF. In DNA, the CDR3 is TGCGCCAGCGGACAAAGCGGGCCGTACCAAGAGACCCAGTACTTC. The rearrangement links TRBV5-1 to TRBJ2-5; tentative D call: TRBD2 (6 bases). The CDR3 length is 15 residues. Germline values: CDR1 SGHRS, CDR2 YFSETQ. V dropped 7 bases and J dropped 0 bases, with 16 bases sitting between them.